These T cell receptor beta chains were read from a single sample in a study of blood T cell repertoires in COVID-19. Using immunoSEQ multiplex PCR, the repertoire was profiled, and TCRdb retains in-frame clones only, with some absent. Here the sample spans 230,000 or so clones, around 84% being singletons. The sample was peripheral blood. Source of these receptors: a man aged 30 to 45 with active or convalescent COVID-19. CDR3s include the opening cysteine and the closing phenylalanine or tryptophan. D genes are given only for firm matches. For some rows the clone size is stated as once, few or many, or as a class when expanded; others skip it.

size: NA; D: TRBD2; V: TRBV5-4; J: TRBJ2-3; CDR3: CASSLPGTSGPDTQYF; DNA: TGTGCCAGCAGCCTGCCCGGGACTAGCGGGCCAGATACGCAGTATTTT
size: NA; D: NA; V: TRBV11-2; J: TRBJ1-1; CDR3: CASSLGSGPTEAFF; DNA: TGTGCCAGCAGCTTAGGGTCAGGGCCCACTGAAGCTTTCTTT
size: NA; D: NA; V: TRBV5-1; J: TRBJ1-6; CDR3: CASSLGQPNNSPLHF; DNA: TGCGCCAGCAGCTTGGGACAGCCTAATAATTCACCCCTCCACTTT
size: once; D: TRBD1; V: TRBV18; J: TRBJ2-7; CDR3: CASSPGQGNEQYF; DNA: TGTGCCAGCTCACCGGGACAGGGAAACGAGCAGTACTTC
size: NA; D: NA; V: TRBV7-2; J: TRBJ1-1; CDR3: CASRPFGGENTEAFF; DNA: TGTGCCAGCAGGCCGTTCGGGGGGGAGAACACTGAAGCTTTCTTT
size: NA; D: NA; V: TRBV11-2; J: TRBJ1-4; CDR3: CASSHWGEKLFF; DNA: TGTGCCAGCAGCCACTGGGGCGAAAAACTGTTTTTT
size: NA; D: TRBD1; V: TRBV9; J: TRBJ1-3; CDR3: CASSVVGTAGNTIYF; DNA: TGTGCCAGCAGCGTAGTTGGGACAGCTGGAAACACCATATATTTT
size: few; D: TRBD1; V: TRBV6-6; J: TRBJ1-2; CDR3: CASSFGQGSGYGYTF; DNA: TGTGCCAGCAGTTTTGGACAGGGTAGCGGCTATGGCTACACCTTC
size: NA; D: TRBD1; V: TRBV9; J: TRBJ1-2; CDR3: CASSVEGTGNYGYTF; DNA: TGTGCCAGCAGCGTAGAAGGGACAGGGAACTATGGCTACACCTTC
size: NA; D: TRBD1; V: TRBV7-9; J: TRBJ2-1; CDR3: CASSLGQAAVNEQFF; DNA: TGTGCCAGCAGCCTTGGACAGGCAGCGGTGAATGAGCAGTTCTTC
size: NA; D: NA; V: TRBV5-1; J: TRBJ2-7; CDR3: CASSLLLDYEQYF; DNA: TGCGCCAGCAGCTTGTTACTTGACTACGAGCAGTACTTC
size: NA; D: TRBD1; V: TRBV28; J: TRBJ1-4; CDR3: CASTPPGQLNEKLFF; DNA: TGTGCCAGCACCCCCCCGGGACAGCTTAATGAAAAACTGTTTTTT
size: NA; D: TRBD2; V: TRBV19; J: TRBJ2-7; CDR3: CASSLYGGAYEQYF; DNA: TGTGCCAGTAGCCTTTACGGGGGGGCCTACGAGCAGTACTTC
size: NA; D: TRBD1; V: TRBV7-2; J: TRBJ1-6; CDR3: CASSHLGTGGNSPLHF; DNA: TGTGCCAGCAGCCATCTCGGGACAGGGGGTAATTCACCCCTCCACTTT
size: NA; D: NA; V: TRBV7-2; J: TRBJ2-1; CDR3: CASSLVVEGDEQFF; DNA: TGTGCCAGCAGCTTAGTGGTAGAGGGTGATGAGCAGTTCTTC
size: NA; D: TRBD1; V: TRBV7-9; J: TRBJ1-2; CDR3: CASSLAGTAYGYTF; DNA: TGTGCCAGCAGCTTAGCTGGGACAGCCTATGGCTACACCTTC
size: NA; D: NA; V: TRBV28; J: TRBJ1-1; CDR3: CASSTSNTEAFF; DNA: TGTGCCAGCAGTACATCGAACACTGAAGCTTTCTTT
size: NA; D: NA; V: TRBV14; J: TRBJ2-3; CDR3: CASSHRQGGLDTQYF; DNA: TGTGCCAGCAGCCACAGACAGGGAGGTTTGGATACGCAGTATTTT
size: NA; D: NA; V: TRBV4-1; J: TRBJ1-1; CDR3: CASSQNSQGLGSFF; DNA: TGCGCCAGCAGCCAAAATTCCCAGGGACTGGGAAGTTTCTTT
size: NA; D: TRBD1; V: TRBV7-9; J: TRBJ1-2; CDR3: CASSPPDRHGYTF; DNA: TGTGCCAGCAGCCCCCCGGACAGGCATGGCTACACCTTC
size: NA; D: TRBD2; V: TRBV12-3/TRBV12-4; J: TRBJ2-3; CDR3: CASSSLAGGTQYF; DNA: TGTGCCAGCAGTTCCCTAGCGGGGGGTACGCAGTATTTT
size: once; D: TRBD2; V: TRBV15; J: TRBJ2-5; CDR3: CATSNPPSGQETQYF; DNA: TGTGCCACCAGCAATCCCCCTAGCGGCCAAGAGACCCAGTACTTC
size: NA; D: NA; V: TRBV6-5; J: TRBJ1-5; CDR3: CASSGQYSNQPQHF; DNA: TGTGCCAGCAGCGGACAGTATAGCAATCAGCCCCAGCATTTT
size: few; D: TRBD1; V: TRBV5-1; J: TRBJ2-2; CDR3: CASSNRQGTGELFF; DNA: TGCGCCAGCAGCAACCGACAGGGGACCGGGGAGCTGTTTTTT
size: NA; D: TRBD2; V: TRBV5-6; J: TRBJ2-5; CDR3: CASSSSGRAWETQYF; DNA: TGTGCCAGCAGCTCTAGCGGGAGAGCTTGGGAGACCCAGTACTTC
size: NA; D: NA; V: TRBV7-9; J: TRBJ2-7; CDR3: CASSSDLGEQYF; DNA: TGTGCCAGCAGCTCGGACTTAGGCGAGCAGTACTTC
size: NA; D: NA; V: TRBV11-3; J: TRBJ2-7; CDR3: CASSRDSYEQYF; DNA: TGTGCCAGCAGCCGGGACTCCTACGAGCAGTACTTC
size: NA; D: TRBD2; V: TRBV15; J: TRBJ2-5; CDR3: CATSRNKGLAGAGETQYF; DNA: TGTGCCACCAGCAGAAACAAAGGACTAGCGGGAGCCGGAGAGACCCAGTACTTC
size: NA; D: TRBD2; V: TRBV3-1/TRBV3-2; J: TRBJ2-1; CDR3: CASSQDGRGSYNEQFF; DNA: TGTGCCAGCAGCCAAGACGGGAGGGGTTCCTACAATGAGCAGTTCTTC
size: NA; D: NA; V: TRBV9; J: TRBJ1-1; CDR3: CASSVVRAPEAFF; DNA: TGTGCCAGCAGCGTAGTGAGGGCGCCTGAAGCTTTCTTT
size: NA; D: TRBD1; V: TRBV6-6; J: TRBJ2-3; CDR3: CASGDRASTDTQYF; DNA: TGTGCCAGCGGGGACAGGGCCAGCACAGATACGCAGTATTTT
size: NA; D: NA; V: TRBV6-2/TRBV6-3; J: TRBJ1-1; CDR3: CASSFSGIGYTEAFF; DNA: TGTGCCAGCAGCTTCTCAGGGATTGGGTACACTGAAGCTTTCTTT
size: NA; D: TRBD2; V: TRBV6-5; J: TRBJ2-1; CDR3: CASRGLAFPNEQFF; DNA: TGTGCCAGCAGAGGACTAGCGTTTCCCAATGAGCAGTTCTTC
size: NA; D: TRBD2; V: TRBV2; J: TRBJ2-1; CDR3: CASRSTSGYNEQFF; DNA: TGTGCCAGCAGGTCTACTAGCGGTTACAATGAGCAGTTCTTC
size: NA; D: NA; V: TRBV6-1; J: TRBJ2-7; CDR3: CASSDGEESYEQYF; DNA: TGTGCCAGCAGTGACGGGGAGGAGAGCTACGAGCAGTACTTC